The rows below give T cell receptor beta chains drawn from one sample of a study of monozygotic twins with inflammatory bowel disease. Reprocessing the 5' RACE reads, TCRdb reports a single entry for every CDR3 protein and omits DNA. This sample's table has about 330,000 distinct CDR3 sequences. Sequenced: blood. Receptors were obtained from a human donor with ulcerative colitis or Crohn's disease, or a healthy co-twin of an affected twin (not recorded which). The CDR3 runs from the conserved cysteine through the conserved F or W. Fields, in order: V gene, J gene, CDR3 protein.

>TRBV5-1|TRBJ2-3
CASSSDSPSTDTQYF
>TRBV4-2|TRBJ1-1
CASSQGADQGEAFF
>TRBV12-3/TRBV12-4|TRBJ1-1
CASSRGQGASEAFF
>TRBV7-9|TRBJ1-1
CASSLGGSTEAFF
>TRBV28|TRBJ2-5
CASSFNRWDRDETQYF
>TRBV20-1|TRBJ2-1
CSARGGDPYNEQFF
>TRBV9|TRBJ2-5
CAGSWGEGVETQYF
>TRBV6-2/TRBV6-3|TRBJ2-1
CASSYALAGGLASEQFF
>TRBV7-9|TRBJ2-5
CASSKERGPEETQYF
>TRBV20-1|TRBJ1-5
CSASARIDQPQHF
>TRBV28|TRBJ2-1
CASLSREDEQFF
>TRBV18|TRBJ2-3
CASSPGQGYGTQYF
>TRBV20-1|TRBJ1-5
CSAAPPGQPQHF
>TRBV5-4|TRBJ1-5
CASSLGGAGSNQHQHF
>TRBV7-9|TRBJ2-7
CASSLNRGHRDEQYF
>TRBV15|TRBJ2-5
CATSRGLLETQYF
>TRBV6-8|TRBJ2-7
CASRYPYPGRAHEQYF